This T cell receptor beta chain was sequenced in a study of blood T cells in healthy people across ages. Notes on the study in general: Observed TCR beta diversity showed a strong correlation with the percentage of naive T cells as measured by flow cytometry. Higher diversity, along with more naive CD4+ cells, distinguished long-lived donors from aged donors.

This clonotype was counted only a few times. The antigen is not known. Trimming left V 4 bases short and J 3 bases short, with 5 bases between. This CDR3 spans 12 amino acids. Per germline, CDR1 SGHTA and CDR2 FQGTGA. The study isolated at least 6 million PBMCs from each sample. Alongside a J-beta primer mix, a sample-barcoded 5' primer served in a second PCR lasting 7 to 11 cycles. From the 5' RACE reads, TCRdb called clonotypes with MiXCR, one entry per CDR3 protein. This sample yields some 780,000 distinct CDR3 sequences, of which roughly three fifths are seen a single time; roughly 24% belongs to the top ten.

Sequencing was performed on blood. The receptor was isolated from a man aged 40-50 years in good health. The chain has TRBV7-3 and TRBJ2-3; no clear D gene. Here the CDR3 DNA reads TGTGCCAGCAGCTCCCAAACAGATACGCAGTATTTT. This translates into CASSSQTDTQYF.